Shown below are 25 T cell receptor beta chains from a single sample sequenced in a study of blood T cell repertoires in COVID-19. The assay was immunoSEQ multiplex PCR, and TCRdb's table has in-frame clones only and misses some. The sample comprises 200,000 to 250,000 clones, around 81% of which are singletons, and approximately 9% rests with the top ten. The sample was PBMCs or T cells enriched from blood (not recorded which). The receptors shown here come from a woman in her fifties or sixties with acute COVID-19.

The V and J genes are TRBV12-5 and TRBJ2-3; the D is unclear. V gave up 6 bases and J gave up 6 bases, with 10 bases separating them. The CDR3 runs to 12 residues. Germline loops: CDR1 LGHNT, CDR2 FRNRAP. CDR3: CASGPEWDTQYF. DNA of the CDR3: TGTGCTAGTGGCCCCGAGTGGGATACGCAGTATTTT.

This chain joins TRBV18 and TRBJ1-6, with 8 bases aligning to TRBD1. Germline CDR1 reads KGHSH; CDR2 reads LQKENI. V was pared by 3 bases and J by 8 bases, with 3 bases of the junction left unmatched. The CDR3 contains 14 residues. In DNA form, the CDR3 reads TGTGCCAGCTCACCCCAGGGGGCGGATTCACCCCTCCACTTT. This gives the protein CASSPQGADSPLHF.

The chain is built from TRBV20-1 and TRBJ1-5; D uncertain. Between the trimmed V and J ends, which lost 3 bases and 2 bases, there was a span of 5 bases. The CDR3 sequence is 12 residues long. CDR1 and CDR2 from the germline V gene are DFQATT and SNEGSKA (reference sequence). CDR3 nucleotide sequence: TGCAGTGCTAGTCCGGGCAATCAGCCCCAGCATTTT. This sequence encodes CSASPGNQPQHF.

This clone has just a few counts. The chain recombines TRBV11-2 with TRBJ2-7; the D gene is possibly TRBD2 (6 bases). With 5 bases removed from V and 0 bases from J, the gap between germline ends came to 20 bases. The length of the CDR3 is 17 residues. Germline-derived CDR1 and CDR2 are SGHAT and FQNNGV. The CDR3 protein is CASSPALRDSGSYEQYF. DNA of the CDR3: TGTGCCAGCAGCCCTGCTCTCCGGGACTCCGGCTCCTACGAGCAGTACTTC.

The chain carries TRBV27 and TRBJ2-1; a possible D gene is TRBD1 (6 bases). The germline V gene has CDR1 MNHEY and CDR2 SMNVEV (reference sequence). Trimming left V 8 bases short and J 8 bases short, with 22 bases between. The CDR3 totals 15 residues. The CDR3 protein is CASAGVWALRDEQFF. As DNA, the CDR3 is TGTGCCAGCGCAGGGGTTTGGGCTTTGAGGGATGAGCAGTTCTTC.

CDR3: CACIQASGYEQYF. As DNA, the CDR3 is TGTGCCTGTATCCAGGCTAGCGGCTACGAGCAGTACTTC. The rearrangement links TRBV28 to TRBJ2-7, with 7 bases matching TRBD2. Germline V gene sequence: CDR1 MDHEN, CDR2 SYDVKM. The CDR3 runs 13 residues. V shed 11 bases, J shed 3 bases, and the junction held 10 bases outside the gene matches. Using reference TRBV28 and TRBJ2-7 for the parts outside the CDR3, the full variable domain is DVKVTQSSRYLVKRTGEKVFLECVQDMDHENMFWYRQDPGLGLRLIYFSYDVKMKEKGDIPEGYSVSREKKERFSLILESASTNQTSMYLCACIQASGYEQYFGPGTRLTVT.

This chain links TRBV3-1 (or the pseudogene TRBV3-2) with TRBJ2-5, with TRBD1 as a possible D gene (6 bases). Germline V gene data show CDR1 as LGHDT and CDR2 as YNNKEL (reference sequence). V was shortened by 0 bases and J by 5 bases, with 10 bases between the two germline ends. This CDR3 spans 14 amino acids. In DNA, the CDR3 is TGTGCCAGCAGCCAAGAGGGGCAGGGGGAGACCCAGTACTTC. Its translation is CASSQEGQGETQYF.

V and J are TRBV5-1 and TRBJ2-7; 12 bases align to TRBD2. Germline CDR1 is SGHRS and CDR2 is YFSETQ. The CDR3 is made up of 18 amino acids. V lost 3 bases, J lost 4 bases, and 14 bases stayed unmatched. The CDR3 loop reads CASSSVGAGLAGSYEQYF. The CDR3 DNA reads TGCGCCAGCAGCTCGGTAGGGGCGGGACTAGCGGGCTCGTACGAGCAGTACTTC.

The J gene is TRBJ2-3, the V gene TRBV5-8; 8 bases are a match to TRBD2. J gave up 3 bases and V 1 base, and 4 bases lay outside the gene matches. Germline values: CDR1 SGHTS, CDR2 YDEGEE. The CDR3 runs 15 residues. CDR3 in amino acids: CASSLISGGTDTQYF. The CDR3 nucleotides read TGTGCCAGCAGCTTGATTTCGGGAGGGACAGATACGCAGTATTTT.

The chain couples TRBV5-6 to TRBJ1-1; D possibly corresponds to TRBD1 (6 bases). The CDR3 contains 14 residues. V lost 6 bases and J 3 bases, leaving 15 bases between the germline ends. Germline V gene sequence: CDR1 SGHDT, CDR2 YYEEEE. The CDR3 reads CASTHTHRDTEAFF. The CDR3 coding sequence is TGTGCCAGCACCCATACCCACAGGGACACTGAAGCTTTCTTT.

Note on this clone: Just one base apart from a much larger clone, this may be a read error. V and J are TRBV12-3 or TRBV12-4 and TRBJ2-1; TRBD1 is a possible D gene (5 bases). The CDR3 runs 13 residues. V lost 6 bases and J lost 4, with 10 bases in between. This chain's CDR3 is CASSSSGYNEQFF. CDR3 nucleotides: TGTGCCAGCAGCTCCTCAGGGTACAATGAGCAGTTCTTC.

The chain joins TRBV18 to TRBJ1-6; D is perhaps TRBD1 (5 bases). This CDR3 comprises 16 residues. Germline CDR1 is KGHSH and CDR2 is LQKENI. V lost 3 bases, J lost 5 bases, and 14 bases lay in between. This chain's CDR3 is CASSPRQGTDNSPLHF. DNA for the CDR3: TGTGCCAGCTCACCTAGGCAGGGAACGGATAATTCACCCCTCCACTTT.

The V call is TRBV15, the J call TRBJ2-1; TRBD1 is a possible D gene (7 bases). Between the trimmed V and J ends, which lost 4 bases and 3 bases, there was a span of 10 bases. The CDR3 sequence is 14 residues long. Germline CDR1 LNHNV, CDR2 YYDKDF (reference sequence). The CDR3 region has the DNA TGTGCCACCAGCACAGGGGGGTTCTACAATGAGCAGTTCTTC. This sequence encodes CATSTGGFYNEQFF.

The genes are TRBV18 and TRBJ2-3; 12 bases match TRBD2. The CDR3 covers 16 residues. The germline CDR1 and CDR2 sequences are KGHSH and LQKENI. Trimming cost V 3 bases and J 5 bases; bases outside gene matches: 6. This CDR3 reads CASSPSTSGGVDTQYF. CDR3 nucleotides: TGTGCCAGCTCACCCTCGACTAGCGGGGGAGTAGATACGCAGTATTTT.

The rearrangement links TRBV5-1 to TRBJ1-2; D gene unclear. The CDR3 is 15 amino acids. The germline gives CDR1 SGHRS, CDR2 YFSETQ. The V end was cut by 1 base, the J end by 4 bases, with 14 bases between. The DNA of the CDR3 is TGCGCCAGCAGCTTGTCGGGTGTGGCGATCTATGGCTACACCTTC. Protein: CASSLSGVAIYGYTF.

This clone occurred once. CDR3 protein: CASSPATSGSIYEQYF. The DNA of the CDR3 is TGCGCCAGCAGCCCGGCGACTAGCGGGAGTATTTACGAGCAGTACTTC. The V and J genes are TRBV4-1 and TRBJ2-7; 12 nucleotides line up with TRBD2. There are 16 residues in the CDR3. V trimming: 4 bases; J trimming: 4 bases; junction bases outside the gene matches: 8. Germline-derived CDR1 and CDR2 are MGHRA and YSYEKL.

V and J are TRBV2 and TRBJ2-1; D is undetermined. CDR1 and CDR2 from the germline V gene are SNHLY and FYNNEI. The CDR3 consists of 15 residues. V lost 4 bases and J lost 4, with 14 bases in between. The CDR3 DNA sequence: TGTGCCAGCAGTGGCAACCTACGATTATACAATGAGCAGTTCTTC. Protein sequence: CASSGNLRLYNEQFF.

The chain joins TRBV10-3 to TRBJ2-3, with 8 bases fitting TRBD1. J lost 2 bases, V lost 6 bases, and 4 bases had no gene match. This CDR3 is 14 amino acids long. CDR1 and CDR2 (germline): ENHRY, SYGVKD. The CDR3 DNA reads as TGTGCCATCAGGGGACAGGACTCCACAGATACGCAGTATTTT. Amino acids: CAIRGQDSTDTQYF.

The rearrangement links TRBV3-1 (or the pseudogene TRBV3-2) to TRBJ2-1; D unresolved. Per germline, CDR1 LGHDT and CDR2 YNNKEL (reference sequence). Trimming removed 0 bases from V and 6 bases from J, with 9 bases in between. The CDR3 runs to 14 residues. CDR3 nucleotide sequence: TGTGCCAGCAGCCAAGAGATCCAGTCCAATGAGCAGTTCTTC. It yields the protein CASSQEIQSNEQFF.

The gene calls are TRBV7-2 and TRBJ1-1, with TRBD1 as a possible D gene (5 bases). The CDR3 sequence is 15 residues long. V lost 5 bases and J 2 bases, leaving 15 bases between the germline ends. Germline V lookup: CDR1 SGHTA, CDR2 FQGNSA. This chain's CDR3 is CASSPNPRVNTEAFF. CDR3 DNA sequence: TGTGCCAGCAGCCCGAACCCCAGGGTTAACACTGAAGCTTTCTTT.

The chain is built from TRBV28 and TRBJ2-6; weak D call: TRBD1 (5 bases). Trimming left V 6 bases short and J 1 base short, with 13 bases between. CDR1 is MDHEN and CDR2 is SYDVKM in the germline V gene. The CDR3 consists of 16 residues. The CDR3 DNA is TGTGCCAGCAGGGGCGCCCAGGGTTCTGGGGCCAACGTCCTGACTTTC. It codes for CASRGAQGSGANVLTF. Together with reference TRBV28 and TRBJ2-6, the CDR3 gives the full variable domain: DVKVTQSSRYLVKRTGEKVFLECVQDMDHENMFWYRQDPGLGLRLIYFSYDVKMKEKGDIPEGYSVSREKKERFSLILESASTNQTSMYLCASRGAQGSGANVLTFGAGSRLTVL.

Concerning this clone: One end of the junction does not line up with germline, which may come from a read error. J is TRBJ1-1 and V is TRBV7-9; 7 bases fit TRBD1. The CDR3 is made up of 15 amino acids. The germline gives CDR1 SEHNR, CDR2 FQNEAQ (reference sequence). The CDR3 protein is CASRFPGQLNTEAFF. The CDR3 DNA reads TGTGCCAGCCGCTTTCCGGGACAGCTGAACACTGAAGCTTTCTTT.

CDR3 sequence reads: CASSLVAGSTDTQYF. DNA of the CDR3: TGCGCCAGCAGCTTGGTAGCGGGGAGCACAGATACGCAGTATTTT. The chain recombines TRBV5-1 with TRBJ2-3; 8 nucleotides match TRBD2. V lost 0 bases to trimming and J lost 0 bases; unmatched junction nucleotides: 0. The CDR3 length is 15 residues. CDR1 is SGHRS, CDR2 YFSETQ, per germline.

The CDR3 here is CASSPRDRGFYGYTF. In DNA form, the CDR3 reads TGTGCCAGCAGCCCCCGGGACAGGGGATTCTATGGCTACACCTTC. V gene TRBV7-2 combines with J gene TRBJ1-2, with TRBD1 matching 10 bases. The CDR3 has 15 amino acids. Germline CDR1 SGHTA, CDR2 FQGNSA. V shed 5 bases and J 4 bases; nucleotides not matched to a gene: 7.

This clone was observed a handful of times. DNA of the CDR3: TGTGCCAGCAGTGAGGGGGCCAGGGCCCAGCATTTT. It yields the protein CASSEGARAQHF. The chain links TRBV2 to TRBJ1-5; a possible D gene is TRBD1 (6 bases). With 3 bases removed from V and 11 bases from J, the gap between germline ends came to 11 bases. Germline V CDR1 and CDR2: SNHLY, FYNNEI. The CDR3 length is 12 residues.